A selection of T cell receptor beta chains follows, all from one sample in a study of blood T cell repertoires in COVID-19. Generated by immunoSEQ multiplex PCR, the TCRdb table keeps only in-frame clones and is missing some. The data hold some 400,000 clones, with about 89% observed a single time. The sample was peripheral blood. Receptors originate from a woman aged 55-69 years with COVID-19, enrolled during active disease. CDR3s include the opening cysteine and the closing phenylalanine or tryptophan. The D gene is left open where the match is weak. Clone sizes are given selectively: once, few, many, or a class where the clone is expanded.

CDR3 DNA | CDR3 protein | clone size | J gene | D gene | V gene
TGCAGTGCTAGTGCAAGCGGGGGAATCTACGAGCAGTACTTC | CSASASGGIYEQYF | NA | TRBJ2-7 | TRBD2 | TRBV20-1
TGTGCCAGCAGTTTGTTGACTCCTTTTAACACTGAAGCTTTCTTT | CASSLLTPFNTEAFF | NA | TRBJ1-1 | NA | TRBV28
TGTGCCAGCAGCGTTAGCGGGGGGGCCTATTGGGCCCACAATGAGCAGTTCTTC | CASSVSGGAYWAHNEQFF | NA | TRBJ2-1 | TRBD2 | TRBV7-9
TGTGCCAGCAGCCTAGTGAGGACTAATAACAATGAGCAGTTCTTC | CASSLVRTNNNEQFF | NA | TRBJ2-1 | NA | TRBV7-3
TGCGCCAGCAGTGTTCAGGGGGCTGGGGAGCTGTTTTTT | CASSVQGAGELFF | NA | TRBJ2-2 | TRBD1 | TRBV10-2
TGTGCCAGCACCCCGGACAGGGGCAATCAGCCCCAGCATTTT | CASTPDRGNQPQHF | NA | TRBJ1-5 | TRBD1 | TRBV2
TGTGCCAGCAGCCGGCCTAGCACAGATACGCAGTATTTT | CASSRPSTDTQYF | NA | TRBJ2-3 | NA | TRBV3-1/TRBV3-2
TGTGCCAGCACCCACAAGTACAGGGTGAACACTGAAGCTTTCTTT | CASTHKYRVNTEAFF | few | TRBJ1-1 | NA | TRBV6-5
TGTGCCAGCAGCCAAGGACCGGCGGTGGCGAATGAAAAACTGTTTTTT | CASSQGPAVANEKLFF | NA | TRBJ1-4 | NA | TRBV4-2
TGTGCCAGCAGTTTTGGGGGGGCTGGAAACACCATATATTTT | CASSFGGAGNTIYF | NA | TRBJ1-3 | NA | TRBV27
TGTGCCAGCAGCGTACCGGGGGGGGTCACAGATACGCAGTATTTT | CASSVPGGVTDTQYF | NA | TRBJ2-3 | TRBD2 | TRBV9
TGTGCCAGCAGTGATGAGGCGGGGGGGCTTGATGAGCAGTTCTTC | CASSDEAGGLDEQFF | NA | TRBJ2-1 | TRBD2 | TRBV6-1
TGTGCCAGCAAGAGGACAGTCGGCGATTCACCCCTCCACTTT | CASKRTVGDSPLHF | once | TRBJ1-6 | NA | TRBV7-6
TGTGCCACCAGTGAACCTCAGGTCCCATTGAACACTGAAGCTTTCTTT | CATSEPQVPLNTEAFF | NA | TRBJ1-1 | NA | TRBV24-1
TGTGCCAGCAGCTTAGGAATTCGGACAAGCACAGATACGCAGTATTTT | CASSLGIRTSTDTQYF | NA | TRBJ2-3 | NA | TRBV7-9
TGTGCCAGCTCACCACGTAAAGGAAACACCATATATTTT | CASSPRKGNTIYF | NA | TRBJ1-3 | NA | TRBV18
TGTGCCAGCAGCCGAGGCGGGGGGAGGTACAATGAGCAGTTCTTC | CASSRGGGRYNEQFF | NA | TRBJ2-1 | TRBD2 | TRBV7-3
TGTGCCAGCAGTGAAGCGGTAGGGGCGAACTATGGCTACACCTTC | CASSEAVGANYGYTF | NA | TRBJ1-2 | NA | TRBV6-1
TGTGCCAGTAGGACAACAGGTTTCCCGAACACTGAAGCTTTCTTT | CASRTTGFPNTEAFF | NA | TRBJ1-1 | NA | TRBV19
TGTGCCAGCAGCCCCCGGGACTATACCACCGGGGAGCTGTTTTTT | CASSPRDYTTGELFF | NA | TRBJ2-2 | TRBD2 | TRBV5-8
TGTGCCAGCAGTGTATCGCAGATATCAGTTGCAACTAATGAAAAACTGTTTTTT | CASSVSQISVATNEKLFF | NA | TRBJ1-4 | NA | TRBV2
TGTGCCAGCAGGGAGGGTTATGGCTACACCTTC | CASREGYGYTF | NA | TRBJ1-2 | NA | TRBV28
TGTGCCAGCAGTGGCAAAAGAGTGAATCGGGACAGGGGCAGCACAGATACGCAGTATTTT | CASSGKRVNRDRGSTDTQYF | NA | TRBJ2-3 | TRBD1 | TRBV2
TGTGCCATCAGTGAGTCGCAGGCTGGCGGCTACACCTTC | CAISESQAGGYTF | many | TRBJ1-2 | NA | TRBV10-3
TGTGCTAGTGGTTGGGGACTAGCTCGCACAGATACGCAGTATTTT | CASGWGLARTDTQYF | NA | TRBJ2-3 | TRBD2 | TRBV12-5
TGCGCCAGCAGTCCTACACCGGGACAGCTTGGCTACGAGCAGTACTTC | CASSPTPGQLGYEQYF | NA | TRBJ2-7 | TRBD1 | TRBV5-1
TGTGCCAGCTCAGAAACTAGTGATGAGCAGTTCTTC | CASSETSDEQFF | NA | TRBJ2-1 | NA | TRBV18